Shown below are 25 T cell receptor beta chains from a single sample sequenced in a study of T cells in Graves' hyperthyroidism and ophthalmopathy. Amplification of TCR beta CDR3 regions was performed using RNA transcripts as template. With the HTBI primer set, the TCR CDR3 went through a first round of RT-PCR. Each CDR3 protein is one row after TCRdb ran MiXCR on the multiplex PCR reads. The sample records just over 550,000 distinct CDR3 sequences, just over 45% being singletons. Sequenced: peripheral blood or thyroid tissue (not recorded which). These receptors came from a young woman with Graves' hyperthyroidism.

This clonotype appeared a few times. The chain links TRBV6-1 to TRBJ2-7; TRBD1 is a possible D gene (5 bases). This CDR3 comprises 12 residues. CDR1 and CDR2 (germline): MNHNS, SASEGT. Trimming took off 5 bases at V and 8 bases at J, with 13 bases between the two ends. This CDR3 reads CASSLQGGKQYF. DNA of the CDR3: TGTGCCAGCAGTCTCCAGGGTGGCAAGCAGTACTTC.

There are a few counts of this clonotype. CDR3 DNA: TGTGCCAGTAGCATGGGACAGCCGACTGGAAACACCATATATTTT. Its protein product is CASSMGQPTGNTIYF. The chain couples TRBV19 to TRBJ1-3, with 7 nucleotides matching TRBD1. Germline V gene lookup returns CDR1 LNHDA and CDR2 SQIVND (reference sequence). The CDR3 is made up of 15 amino acids. The V segment lost 6 bases and the J segment 2 bases; nucleotides outside the gene matches: 7. Complete variable domain (other parts from reference TRBV19 and TRBJ1-3): DGGITQSPKYLFRKEGQNVTLSCEQNLNHDAMYWYRQDPGQGLRLIYYSQIVNDFQKGDIAEGYSVSREKKESFPLTVTSAQKNPTAFYLCASSMGQPTGNTIYFGEGSWLTVV.

Of note for this clonotype: A much larger clone lies a single base off, so this may be a read error. The chain carries TRBV7-2 and TRBJ1-5; tentative D call: TRBD1 (5 bases). The CDR3 runs 15 residues. Germline values: CDR1 SGHTA, CDR2 FQGNSA. V lost 1 base and J lost 5, with 12 bases in between. CDR3 DNA: TGTGCCAGCAGCTTAGTTTGGGGGAGGTATCAGCCCCAGCATTTT. Its protein is CASSLVWGRYQPQHF.

The rearrangement joins TRBV7-9 to TRBJ2-7; possibly TRBD2 for D (5 bases). Trimming took off 8 bases at V and 2 bases at J, with 19 bases between the two ends. Germline-derived CDR1 and CDR2 are SEHNR and FQNEAQ (reference sequence). This CDR3 is built from 15 residues. The CDR3 spells CASALAADFTYEQYF. The DNA of the CDR3 is TGTGCCAGCGCCTTGGCAGCGGACTTCACCTACGAGCAGTACTTC.

In the case of this clonotype: With a much larger clone just one base away, this may be a read error. The V gene is TRBV7-9, the J gene TRBJ2-7, with unresolved D. CDR3 length: 11 residues. In germline, CDR1 is SEHNR, CDR2 FQNEAQ (reference sequence). Trimming stripped 7 bases from V and 7 bases from J, with 11 bases between. The CDR3 region is CASNSTGEQYF. The CDR3, as DNA: TGTGCCAGCAACTCGACCGGGGAGCAGTACTTC.

The rearrangement uses TRBV2 and TRBJ2-7; 9 bases agree with TRBD2. Per the germline V gene, CDR1 is SNHLY and CDR2 is FYNNEI. Trimming took 3 bases from V and 3 from J; bases not matched to a gene: 12. This CDR3 has 17 amino acids. CDR3 residues: CASSDGAGGPSFYEQYF. CDR3 bases: TGTGCCAGCAGTGACGGTGCGGGAGGGCCAAGTTTCTACGAGCAGTACTTC.

The chain is built from TRBV7-3 and TRBJ2-7; TRBD1 matches at 11 bases. The CDR3 runs to 14 residues. Looked up from germline, CDR1 is SGHTA and CDR2 is FQGTGA. Trimming cost V 2 bases and J 12 bases; bases outside gene matches: 9. Written as DNA, the CDR3 is TGTGCCAGCAGCTTAGACGGACAGGGGGCTTCCATGTACTTC. Its protein product is CASSLDGQGASMYF.

The rearrangement uses TRBV7-3 and TRBJ1-1, with TRBD1 identical over 9 bases. V trimming: 8 bases; J trimming: 6 bases; junction bases outside the gene matches: 7. The CDR3 totals 13 residues. The germline V gene has CDR1 SGHTA and CDR2 FQGTGA. DNA of the CDR3: TGTGCCAGCCGGGACAGGGACTCATCTGAAGCTTTCTTT. It yields the protein CASRDRDSSEAFF. The full variable domain, rest sourced from reference TRBV7-3 and TRBJ1-1, is GAGVSQTPSNKVTEKGKYVELRCDPISGHTALYWYRQSLGQGPEFLIYFQGTGAADDSGLPNDRFFAVRPEGSVSTLKIQRTERGDSAVYLCASRDRDSSEAFFGQGTRLTVV.

This clonotype was recorded many times. V and J are TRBV7-3 and TRBJ1-6; D perhaps matches TRBD1 (5 bases). Germline assignment: CDR1 SGHTA and CDR2 FQGTGA. Between the trimmed V and J ends, which lost 5 bases and 10 bases, there was a span of 18 bases. The CDR3 has 15 residues. CDR3 sequence reads: CASSPEGRSLSPLHF. The CDR3 nucleotides are TGTGCCAGCAGCCCAGAGGGACGGTCTTTATCACCCCTCCACTTT.

A word on this clonotype: An end of the junction differs from the germline gene, which may be a read error. The gene calls are TRBV10-3 and TRBJ1-4; 7 bases line up with TRBD1. Germline lookup yields CDR1 ENHRY and CDR2 SYGVKD. This CDR3 has 14 amino acids. The CDR3 loop reads CASSPRDSGEKLFF. In nucleotides, the CDR3 is TGTGCCAGCAGTCCCCGGGACAGTGGCGAAAAACTGTTTTTT.

A word on this clonotype: A much larger clone sits a single nucleotide away, making a read error possible. The CDR3 end shows no conserved phenylalanine or tryptophan, and so a read error is likely. The V gene is TRBV15, the J gene TRBJ1-2, with D perhaps matching TRBD1 (6 bases). The germline gives CDR1 LNHNV, CDR2 YYDKDF (reference sequence). The V end lost 0 bases, the J end lost 7 bases, and 9 bases lay between the germline ends. This CDR3 has 13 amino acids. The CDR3 sequence: CATSRDPGAGYTL. CDR3 coding DNA: TGTGCCACCAGCAGAGATCCAGGGGCTGGCTACACCCTC.

This rearrangement joins TRBV9 to TRBJ1-1; D unclear. CDR1 is SGDLS, CDR2 YYNGEE, per germline. The ends were cut back, 3 bases at V and 7 bases at J, with 16 bases in the middle. The CDR3 is made up of 14 amino acids. CDR3: CASSAGVGYNEAFF. The CDR3 nucleotides are TGTGCCAGCAGCGCAGGAGTGGGGTATAATGAAGCTTTCTTT.

The chain combines TRBV7-8 with TRBJ2-7; perhaps TRBD2 as D (7 bases). The CDR3 is made up of 15 amino acids. The V and J ends lost 1 base and 0 bases respectively, with 10 bases between them. Germline V gene data show CDR1 as SGHVS and CDR2 as FQNEAQ. CDR3 nucleotide sequence: TGTGCCAGCAGCTTAGAAGGGGGGGTCTCCTACGAGCAGTACTTC. Translating it yields CASSLEGGVSYEQYF.

The chain is built from TRBV20-1 and TRBJ2-7; D remains ambiguous. Trimming stripped 6 bases from V and 3 bases from J, with 18 bases between. The CDR3 contains 14 residues. The germline CDR1 and CDR2 sequences are DFQATT and SNEGSKA (reference sequence). Here the CDR3 reads CSAPPRSGGYEQYF. The CDR3 region has the DNA TGCAGTGCGCCCCCCCGGAGTGGCGGCTACGAGCAGTACTTC.

The V gene is TRBV7-2, the J gene TRBJ1-1; no clear D gene. Trimming cost V 11 bases and J 7 bases, with 23 bases left between them. Germline-derived CDR1 and CDR2 are SGHTA and FQGNSA. The CDR3 sequence is 14 residues long. The DNA of the CDR3 is TGTGCCTGGAGTGTATCCGGCCTTAAGGGTGAAGCTTTCTTT. Translating it yields CAWSVSGLKGEAFF.

The rearrangement uses TRBV7-9 and TRBJ1-1; D is undetermined. The V end lost 6 bases, the J end lost 5 bases, and 13 bases lay between the germline ends. This CDR3 region has 13 residues. CDR1 and CDR2 from the germline V gene are SEHNR and FQNEAQ (reference sequence). The CDR3 coding sequence is TGTGCCAGCAGGCGCAATACGGGTACTGAAGCTTTCTTT. Translating gives CASRRNTGTEAFF.

This chain joins TRBV2 and TRBJ2-7; the match to TRBD2 covers 7 bases. V lost 6 bases to trimming and J lost 5 bases; unmatched junction nucleotides: 13. CDR1 SNHLY and CDR2 FYNNEI come from the germline V gene. CDR3 size: 15 residues. CDR3 DNA: TGTGCCAGCAGCTTTACTTTCCCTAGCGGCCACGAGCAGTACTTC. It yields the protein CASSFTFPSGHEQYF.

This clonotype was seen a handful of times. The chain has TRBV20-1 and TRBJ1-6; TRBD1 matches at 7 bases. J gave up 8 bases and V 5 bases, and 9 bases lay outside the gene matches. The germline V gene has CDR1 DFQATT and CDR2 SNEGSKA (reference sequence). This CDR3 has 14 amino acids. CDR3 coding DNA: TGCAGTGCTGGGTCCGACAGGGTTGATTCACCCCTCCACTTT. Protein product: CSAGSDRVDSPLHF.

This clonotype appeared many times. The chain joins TRBV24-1 to TRBJ2-7; 8 nucleotides line up with TRBD1. The CDR3 loop spans 13 amino acids. V lost 8 bases, J lost 5 bases, and 7 bases stayed unmatched. From germline, CDR1 is KGHDR and CDR2 SFDVKD. The CDR3 sequence: CATKDREGDEQYF. CDR3 sequence (DNA): TGTGCCACCAAGGACAGGGAAGGAGACGAGCAGTACTTC.

This clonotype has a count of ten or more. The rearrangement joins TRBV29-1 to TRBJ2-5, with TRBD1 matching over 7 bases. Germline V lookup: CDR1 SQVTM, CDR2 ANQGSEA. The CDR3 has 15 amino acids. V dropped 1 base and J dropped 5; count of bases not matched to a gene: 10. The CDR3 region is CSVEARMTGMETQYF. The DNA for the CDR3 is TGCAGCGTTGAAGCCCGAATGACAGGGATGGAGACCCAGTACTTC.

The gene calls are TRBV2 and TRBJ2-5; TRBD1 is a possible D gene (5 bases). CDR1 and CDR2 (germline): SNHLY, FYNNEI. With 1 base removed from V and 3 bases from J, the gap between germline ends came to 6 bases. The CDR3 runs to 13 residues. In DNA, the CDR3 is TGTGCCAGCAGTGAAGAGGGGAAAGAGACCCAGTACTTC. Its translation: CASSEEGKETQYF.

This chain connects TRBV24-1 to TRBJ2-7; D is unclear. This CDR3 contains 11 residues. V gave up 4 bases and J gave up 5 bases, with 5 bases separating them. CDR1 is KGHDR, CDR2 SFDVKD, per germline. The CDR3 here is CATSDGHEQYF. The DNA of the CDR3 is TGTGCCACCAGTGACGGACACGAGCAGTACTTC.

This clonotype was observed a few times. This chain connects TRBV7-6 to TRBJ2-7; TRBD1 is a possible D gene (5 bases). Germline CDR1 and CDR2: SGHVS and FNYEAQ. V lost 1 base to trimming and J lost 3 bases, with 10 bases between them. The CDR3 spans 14 residues. The CDR3 region is CASSLVGESYEQYF. The CDR3 DNA is TGTGCCAGCAGCTTAGTAGGGGAAAGCTACGAGCAGTACTTC.

V is TRBV25-1 and J is TRBJ2-5; 14 bases map to TRBD2. Germline CDR1 reads MGHDK; CDR2 reads SYGVNS. This CDR3 contains 17 residues. Losses at the gene ends were 6 bases for V and 2 bases for J; bases not matched to a gene: 8. CDR3 nucleotides: TGTGCCAGCAGCTCGGGACTAGCGGGAGTGGGACAAGAGACCCAGTACTTC. Residues: CASSSGLAGVGQETQYF. The variable domain in full, completed from reference TRBV25-1 and TRBJ2-5, reads EADIYQTPRYLVIGTGKKITLECSQTMGHDKMYWYQQDPGMELHLIHYSYGVNSTEKGDLSSESTVSRIRTEHFPLTLESARPSHTSQYLCASSSGLAGVGQETQYFGPGTRLLVL.

The table lists this clonotype with many counts. This chain connects TRBV10-2 to TRBJ1-1; D gene uncertain. The V end was cut by 5 bases, the J end by 6 bases, with 13 bases between. Germline CDR1 is WSHSY and CDR2 is SAAADI. CDR3 size: 13 residues. The CDR3 nucleotides read TGCGCCAGCAGTTTGTACGAGTCCCCTGAAGCTTTCTTT. Its protein is CASSLYESPEAFF.